This is a list of T cell receptor beta chains from one sample in a study of T cell clones after liver transplantation. Assay: immunoSEQ multiplex PCR; the TCRdb copy retains only in-frame clones and omits some. Of around 100,000 clones in the sample, roughly four fifths were seen once. This specimen was CD4+ T cells from blood, taken before liver transplant. The origin of the receptors is a human donor who received a liver transplant. Each CDR3 is given with its conserved first and last residue. The size of a clone is reported for some rows only, either as once, few or many, or as a class for expanded clones.

TRBV9	few	TRBJ2-3	CASSGLTSNTDTQYF
TRBV29-1	-	TRBJ2-4	CSVVGRGSIQYF
TRBV5-4	-	TRBJ1-1	CAGGPPEAFF
TRBV6-5	-	TRBJ2-2	CASSATPTGELFF
TRBV6-1	-	TRBJ1-1	CASSDRGGTEAFF
TRBV28	-	TRBJ2-7	CASQGVHEQYF
TRBV5-6	-	TRBJ1-2	CASSQVEYGYTF
TRBV28	-	TRBJ2-6	CASSPGTGNPGANVLTF
TRBV5-1	few	TRBJ2-3	CASTPSGDYGTDTQYF
TRBV5-5	-	TRBJ1-1	CASSATGTEAAFF
TRBV29-1	-	TRBJ1-2	CSVEEGGSWYGYTF
TRBV5-6	once	TRBJ2-3	CASSSLGTSGGRPTDTQYF
TRBV7-9	-	TRBJ1-1	CASLLAGVSSYAFF
TRBV5-4	-	TRBJ2-1	CASSIGLAGDNEQFF
TRBV14	few	TRBJ1-1	CASSLTQGARTEAFF
TRBV7-8	-	TRBJ2-7	CASSFRSGGSEQYF
TRBV19	-	TRBJ2-5	CASTSTSGWGTQYF
TRBV2	-	TRBJ1-5	CASSGPGTGQPQHF
TRBV6-5	-	TRBJ1-5	CASSRTGTGNQPQHF
TRBV28	-	TRBJ2-3	CASSTGGATDTQYF
TRBV10-3	few	TRBJ1-6	CAISEGQGGNSPLHF
TRBV7-2	once	TRBJ2-5	CASSLGGRTGETQYF
TRBV7-9	-	TRBJ1-4	CASSLDRATNEKLFF
TRBV27	few	TRBJ2-1	CASRGQEFFNEQFF
TRBV9	-	TRBJ2-7	CASSPRQGSGEQYF
TRBV27	-	TRBJ1-5	CASSLSPEHSNQPQHF
TRBV27	once	TRBJ2-1	CASSLYGRLNEQFF
TRBV7-2	-	TRBJ1-1	CASSLDLRGEAFF
TRBV5-1	-	TRBJ1-5	CASSSTGKGNQPQHF
TRBV30	-	TRBJ2-4	CAWRSGLGLGNIQYF
TRBV5-1	-	TRBJ1-3	CASSPGLDGNTIYF
TRBV27	-	TRBJ1-2	CASSTSGRVYGYTF
TRBV28	-	TRBJ1-4	CASSDRDEEKLFF
TRBV30	-	TRBJ2-5	CAWRERGRKTQYF
TRBV5-6	-	TRBJ1-2	CASSKGADYGYTF
TRBV7-2	-	TRBJ1-2	CASSLWDRPNYGYTF
TRBV18	-	TRBJ1-1	CASSPQGGTEAFF
TRBV19	-	TRBJ1-2	CASSMGSNYGYTF
TRBV18	-	TRBJ1-1	CASSPLGGFNQNTEAFF
TRBV2	-	TRBJ2-5	CASSSGGTGGETQYF
TRBV2	-	TRBJ1-1	CASSANMNTEAFF
TRBV19	-	TRBJ1-1	CASRTQGAGIGDTEAFF
TRBV11-2	-	TRBJ2-5	CASSLDPYQETQYF
TRBV10-1	-	TRBJ2-1	CASRGGVREWNEQFF
TRBV5-4	few	TRBJ1-2	CASTSGGYGYTF